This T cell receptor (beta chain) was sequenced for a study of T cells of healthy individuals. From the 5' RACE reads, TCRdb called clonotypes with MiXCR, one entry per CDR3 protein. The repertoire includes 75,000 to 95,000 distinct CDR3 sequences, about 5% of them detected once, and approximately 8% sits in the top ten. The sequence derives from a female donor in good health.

This CDR3 is CASSNGLAGGREQYF. Here the CDR3 DNA reads TGTGCCAGCAGTAACGGACTAGCGGGAGGGCGGGAGCAGTACTTC. V is TRBV7-9 and J is TRBJ2-7; 15 nucleotides align to TRBD2. V trimming: 6 bases; J trimming: 7 bases; junction bases outside the gene matches: 7. The CDR3 is made up of 15 amino acids. Germline V CDR1 and CDR2: SEHNR, FQNEAQ (reference sequence). The variable domain in full, completed from reference TRBV7-9 and TRBJ2-7, reads DTGVSQNPRHKITKRGQNVTFRCDPISEHNRLYWYRQTLGQGPEFLTYFQNEAQLEKSRLLSDRFSAERPKGSFSTLEIQRTEQGDSAMYLCASSNGLAGGREQYFGPGTRLTVT.